A single sample is the source of the 32 T cell receptor beta chains below, sequenced in a study of shared clonotypes between healthy human individuals. The repertoire was sequenced with immunoSEQ multiplex PCR; TCRdb's copy has only in-frame clones and lacks some. The sample contains some 2.4 million clones, 93% of which appear only once. Material: naive CD4+ T cells from PBMCs. Subset specified: CD45RA+ positively selected. These receptor sequences come from a young man in good health. Some clones in this sample may be carry-over from other donors' samples.

This clone was recorded only once. This rearrangement joins TRBV28 to TRBJ1-1, with unresolved D. Trimming shortened V by 4 bases and J by 4 bases, and 16 bases separated the two germline ends. The CDR3 covers 15 residues. Germline V CDR1 and CDR2: MDHEN, SYDVKM. CDR3: CASSSPALGGTEAFF. The CDR3 DNA reads as TGTGCCAGCAGTTCCCCGGCGCTGGGTGGCACTGAAGCTTTCTTT.

V and J are TRBV28 and TRBJ1-2; tentatively, D is TRBD1 (6 bases). Looked up from germline, CDR1 is MDHEN and CDR2 is SYDVKM. Trimming took 2 bases from V and 6 from J, leaving 13 bases between them. The CDR3 extends over 14 amino acids. CDR3: CASSLQGRGNGYTF. The DNA of the CDR3 is TGTGCCAGCAGTTTACAGGGGCGGGGAAATGGCTACACCTTC.

Concerning this clone: The sample contains more than one DNA sequence encoding this CDR3. The CDR3 spells CASSVAAGVVYEQYF. The CDR3 nucleotides are TGTGCCAGCAGCGTAGCGGCAGGGGTGGTCTACGAGCAGTACTTC. The chain recombines TRBV9 with TRBJ2-7; D possibly corresponds to TRBD1 (6 bases). This CDR3 contains 15 residues. Germline assignment: CDR1 SGDLS and CDR2 YYNGEE. Between the trimmed V and J ends, which lost 0 bases and 3 bases, there was a span of 13 bases. The whole variable domain, filled in from reference TRBV9 and TRBJ2-7, reads DSGVTQTPKHLITATGQRVTLRCSPRSGDLSVYWYQQSLDQGLQFLIQYYNGEERAKGNILERFSAQQFPDLHSELNLSSLELGDSALYFCASSVAAGVVYEQYFGPGTRLTVT.

J is TRBJ2-7 and V is TRBV5-1; either TRBD1 or TRBD2 may fit D (5 bases each). Looked up from germline, CDR1 is SGHRS and CDR2 is YFSETQ. V lost 4 bases and J 1 base, leaving 18 bases between the germline ends. The CDR3 length is 16 residues. Written as DNA, the CDR3 is TGCGCCAGCAGCCCCGGGGACCCTAATATATCCTACGAGCAGTACTTC. It translates to CASSPGDPNISYEQYF.

This chain links TRBV7-9 with TRBJ1-1; D is undetermined. Germline V gene sequence: CDR1 SEHNR, CDR2 FQNEAQ (reference sequence). This CDR3 comprises 13 residues. Trimming stripped 5 bases from V and 4 bases from J, with 11 bases between. CDR3 bases: TGTGCCAGCAGCCCCCGACGGAGCACTGAAGCTTTCTTT. Encoded protein: CASSPRRSTEAFF.

The genes are TRBV6-1 and TRBJ2-5; D gene unclear. Germline V gene sequence: CDR1 MNHNS, CDR2 SASEGT. Trimming left V 1 base short and J 2 bases short, with 14 bases between. The CDR3 has 16 residues. The CDR3 reads CASSEVRQAGQETQYF. The CDR3 DNA sequence: TGTGCCAGCAGTGAAGTCAGGCAGGCTGGACAAGAGACCCAGTACTTC.

The chain employs TRBV29-1 and TRBJ2-3; no clear D. Per germline, CDR1 SQVTM and CDR2 ANQGSEA. CDR3 length equals 16 residues. The V and J ends lost 4 bases and 1 base respectively, with 18 bases between them. Here the CDR3 reads CSVVGSGGIGTDTQYF. In DNA, the CDR3 is TGCAGCGTTGTGGGTTCGGGTGGGATAGGCACAGATACGCAGTATTTT.

V and J are TRBV29-1 and TRBJ2-3; unclear D gene. The germline CDR1 and CDR2 sequences are SQVTM and ANQGSEA. Trimming left V 7 bases short and J 1 base short, with 9 bases between. CDR3 length: 12 amino acids. For the CDR3, the DNA is TGCAGCGCCCAAGATGGCACAGATACGCAGTATTTT. It yields the protein CSAQDGTDTQYF.

This chain uses TRBV5-1 with TRBJ2-1; 8 nucleotides match TRBD2. V lost 1 base to trimming and J lost 10 bases; unmatched junction nucleotides: 10. Germline values: CDR1 SGHRS, CDR2 YFSETQ. The CDR3 contains 15 residues. CDR3 in amino acids: CASSLPRLATGEQFF. The CDR3 bases are TGCGCCAGCAGCTTGCCTAGACTAGCGACCGGCGAGCAGTTCTTC.

The chain links TRBV15 to TRBJ1-2, with 8 bases fitting TRBD1. Trimming cost V 4 bases and J 0 bases; bases outside gene matches: 7. The CDR3 sequence is 16 residues long. Germline lookup yields CDR1 LNHNV and CDR2 YYDKDF (reference sequence). The CDR3 DNA sequence: TGTGCCACCAGCATCGGGACAGGACGAACTAACTATGGCTACACCTTC. Its protein is CATSIGTGRTNYGYTF.

The genes are TRBV5-4 and TRBJ1-4; tentatively, D is TRBD1 (6 bases). V lost 1 base and J 3 bases, leaving 13 bases between the germline ends. Germline V gene lookup returns CDR1 SGHNT and CDR2 YYREEE (reference sequence). The CDR3 runs 16 residues. CDR3 DNA: TGTGCCAGCAGCTTGACGGGGGCTGGGGCTAATGAAAAACTGTTTTTT. Residues: CASSLTGAGANEKLFF. Filled out from reference TRBV5-4 and TRBJ1-4, the complete variable domain reads ETGVTQSPTHLIKTRGQQVTLRCSSQSGHNTVSWYQQALGQGPQFIFQYYREEENGRGNFPPRFSGLQFPNYSSELNVNALELDDSALYLCASSLTGAGANEKLFFGSGTQLSVL.

This chain joins TRBV6-5 and TRBJ1-5; no clear D. V was cut by 8 bases and J by 3 bases, with 8 bases left in between. This CDR3 comprises 12 residues. The germline CDR1 and CDR2 sequences are MNHEY and SVGAGI. DNA of the CDR3: TGTGCCAGCGGTGGCATCAATCAGCCCCAGCATTTT. As protein: CASGGINQPQHF.

The V gene is TRBV4-2, the J gene TRBJ2-7; D may be TRBD2 (6 bases). The CDR3 totals 13 residues. Germline values: CDR1 LGHNA, CDR2 YNFKEQ. Trimming cost V 8 bases and J 0 bases, with 11 bases left between them. The CDR3 coding sequence is TGTGCCAGCGGGGGGTCCCTCTCCTACGAGCAGTACTTC. This gives the protein CASGGSLSYEQYF.

The rearrangement joins TRBV19 to TRBJ2-7, with D possibly TRBD1 on 5 matching bases. CDR1 and CDR2 (germline): LNHDA, SQIVND (reference sequence). Trimming stripped 9 bases from V and 6 bases from J, with 24 bases between. The CDR3 has 15 amino acids. CDR3 nucleotides: TGTGCCAGCCCAAATTCAGAGGCAGGGCGCAGCGAGCAGTACTTC. It codes for CASPNSEAGRSEQYF.

Notes on this clone: The same CDR3 also results from other DNA sequences found in this sample. This rearrangement joins TRBV6-5 to TRBJ2-3; unclear D gene. Trimming stripped 6 bases from V and 1 base from J, with 8 bases between. CDR3 length: 13 residues. The germline V gene encodes CDR1 MNHEY and CDR2 SVGAGI. The CDR3 region is CASSRGGTDTQYF. The CDR3 region has the DNA TGTGCCAGCAGCCGCGGTGGCACAGATACGCAGTATTTT.

Notes on this clone: Other DNA sequences in this sample translate to the same CDR3. The J gene is TRBJ2-3, the V gene TRBV7-9; 8 bases align to TRBD1. CDR1 and CDR2 (germline): SEHNR, FQNEAQ (reference sequence). The J segment lost 0 bases and the V segment lost 5 bases, leaving 4 bases of the junction unmatched. This CDR3 spans 15 amino acids. CDR3 amino acids: CASSPGTGSTDTQYF. DNA of the CDR3: TGTGCCAGCAGCCCCGGGACAGGTAGCACAGATACGCAGTATTTT. The variable domain in full, completed from reference TRBV7-9 and TRBJ2-3, reads DTGVSQNPRHKITKRGQNVTFRCDPISEHNRLYWYRQTLGQGPEFLTYFQNEAQLEKSRLLSDRFSAERPKGSFSTLEIQRTEQGDSAMYLCASSPGTGSTDTQYFGPGTRLTVL.

This rearrangement joins TRBV6-5 to TRBJ1-1; D uncertain. The V gene's germline CDR1 is MNHEY and CDR2 SVGAGI. The V end lost 0 bases, the J end lost 1 base, and 9 bases lay between the germline ends. This CDR3 region has 15 residues. CDR3 loop: CASSYSKLGNTEAFF. The CDR3 DNA follows: TGTGCCAGCAGTTACTCGAAGTTGGGGAACACTGAAGCTTTCTTT.

The chain employs TRBV28 and TRBJ1-2; D possibly corresponds to TRBD1 (6 bases). The CDR3 is 14 amino acids. Per the germline V gene, CDR1 is MDHEN and CDR2 is SYDVKM. V was pared by 6 bases and J by 9 bases, with 20 bases between. The CDR3 is CASREPGQKFSYTF. For the CDR3, the DNA is TGTGCCAGCAGGGAACCGGGACAAAAATTTAGCTACACCTTC.

V and J are TRBV9 and TRBJ1-1; no firm D call. The V gene lost 3 bases and the J gene lost 2 bases, with 11 bases spanning the gap. Germline V gene data show CDR1 as SGDLS and CDR2 as YYNGEE. The CDR3 is 14 residues long. CDR3 nucleotide sequence: TGTGCCAGCAGCGCCAGCGGAGCCAACACTGAAGCTTTCTTT. This sequence encodes CASSASGANTEAFF.

On this clone: Other DNA sequences in the sample encode the same CDR3. This rearrangement joins TRBV18 to TRBJ1-1; D not resolved. Germline V gene sequence: CDR1 KGHSH, CDR2 LQKENI. Trimming pared 2 bases from V and 7 bases from J, leaving 11 bases between. This CDR3 comprises 13 residues. This chain's CDR3 is CASSPSQELEAFF. CDR3 in DNA: TGTGCCAGCTCACCATCGCAGGAGCTTGAAGCTTTCTTT.

The CDR3 nucleotides read TGTGCCAGCAGTGGTACTAGCGGGAGTCTTGAGCAGTTCTTC. Residues: CASSGTSGSLEQFF. V usage is TRBV2 and J usage is TRBJ2-1, with 11 positions matching TRBD2. V lost 4 bases, J lost 9 bases, and 5 bases stayed unmatched. This CDR3 is 14 amino acids long. Germline CDR1 reads SNHLY; CDR2 reads FYNNEI.

A note on this clone: This sample also contains other DNA sequences that code for the same CDR3. The chain couples TRBV5-1 to TRBJ2-5, with D possibly being TRBD2 (7 bases). Germline assignment: CDR1 SGHRS and CDR2 YFSETQ. Trimming removed 4 bases from V and 3 bases from J, with 13 bases in between. The CDR3 sequence is 14 residues long. DNA for the CDR3: TGCGCCAGCAGCCCAAGGGGGGGTGAAGAGACCCAGTACTTC. Protein sequence: CASSPRGGEETQYF.

The chain employs TRBV7-6 and TRBJ2-7; weak D call: TRBD1 (5 bases). Germline V gene sequence: CDR1 SGHVS, CDR2 FNYEAQ. The CDR3 is made up of 16 amino acids. V was pared by 5 bases and J by 2 bases, with 19 bases between. For the CDR3, the DNA is TGTGCCAGCAGCAAATGGGGCGAGGCTTTGGCCTACGAGCAGTACTTC. It translates to CASSKWGEALAYEQYF.

The V gene is TRBV4-2, the J gene TRBJ2-1; D is uncertain. The CDR3 loop spans 17 amino acids. Trimming left V 4 bases short and J 6 bases short, with 22 bases between. Germline V CDR1 and CDR2: LGHNA, YNFKEQ. CDR3 nucleotide sequence: TGTGCCAGCAGCCCCTTGAGTTCGGGCCCCCTGGGCAATGAGCAGTTCTTC. Protein sequence: CASSPLSSGPLGNEQFF.

J is TRBJ1-6 and V is TRBV30; 10 bases agree with TRBD1. There are 12 residues in the CDR3. Germline V gene lookup returns CDR1 GTSNPN and CDR2 SVGIG (reference sequence). V lost 8 bases to trimming and J lost 8 bases; unmatched junction nucleotides: 3. The CDR3 nucleotides are TGTGCCCAGGACAGGGGGGATTCACCCCTCCACTTT. Translated: CAQDRGDSPLHF.

Of note for this clone: The identical CDR3 is also encoded by other nucleotide sequences in the sample. The V and J genes are TRBV5-1 and TRBJ1-4; D may be TRBD1 (5 bases). Trimming cost V 4 bases and J 0 bases, with 10 bases left between them. Germline CDR1 reads SGHRS; CDR2 reads YFSETQ. This CDR3 region has 15 residues. The CDR3 nucleotides read TGCGCCAGCAGCACAGGACGGACAACTAATGAAAAACTGTTTTTT. Residues: CASSTGRTTNEKLFF. Complete variable domain (other parts from reference TRBV5-1 and TRBJ1-4): KAGVTQTPRYLIKTRGQQVTLSCSPISGHRSVSWYQQTPGQGLQFLFEYFSETQRNKGNFPGRFSGRQFSNSRSEMNVSTLELGDSALYLCASSTGRTTNEKLFFGSGTQLSVL.

This chain links TRBV5-1 with TRBJ2-1; TRBD1 is a possible D gene (6 bases). The ends were cut back, 2 bases at V and 9 bases at J, with 15 bases in the middle. This CDR3 is 14 amino acids long. From germline, CDR1 is SGHRS and CDR2 YFSETQ. CDR3 protein: CASSLRGQSGEQFF. The DNA for the CDR3 is TGCGCCAGCAGCTTACGAGGACAGTCCGGTGAGCAGTTCTTC. The variable domain in full, completed from reference TRBV5-1 and TRBJ2-1, reads KAGVTQTPRYLIKTRGQQVTLSCSPISGHRSVSWYQQTPGQGLQFLFEYFSETQRNKGNFPGRFSGRQFSNSRSEMNVSTLELGDSALYLCASSLRGQSGEQFFGPGTRLTVL.

V usage is TRBV19 and J usage is TRBJ1-3; D may be TRBD1 (5 bases). V was trimmed by 4 bases and J by 2 bases, leaving 12 bases between them. CDR3 size: 15 residues. CDR1 and CDR2 (germline): LNHDA, SQIVND (reference sequence). The CDR3 loop is CASSTTGGPGNTIYF. The DNA for the CDR3 is TGTGCCAGTAGTACCACAGGAGGACCTGGAAACACCATATATTTT. The entire variable domain, with the rest obtained from reference TRBV19 and TRBJ1-3, is as follows: DGGITQSPKYLFRKEGQNVTLSCEQNLNHDAMYWYRQDPGQGLRLIYYSQIVNDFQKGDIAEGYSVSREKKESFPLTVTSAQKNPTAFYLCASSTTGGPGNTIYFGEGSWLTVV.

The gene calls are TRBV19 and TRBJ2-1; 8 bases fit TRBD1. Germline lookup yields CDR1 LNHDA and CDR2 SQIVND (reference sequence). The CDR3 has 14 residues. With 8 bases clipped from V and 8 bases from J, the junction kept 11 bases outside the gene matches. The CDR3 DNA is TGTGCCAGTTCCGAGGACAGGGTATTCGATGAGCAGTTCTTC. It specifies CASSEDRVFDEQFF.

This chain connects TRBV11-1 to TRBJ2-5; TRBD2 might be the D (5 bases). Germline lookup yields CDR1 SGHAT and CDR2 FQDESV (reference sequence). The CDR3 is made up of 14 amino acids. V lost 7 bases and J 0 bases, leaving 12 bases between the germline ends. This CDR3 reads CASTEGSYQETQYF. CDR3 nucleotide sequence: TGTGCCAGCACAGAGGGATCGTACCAAGAGACCCAGTACTTC.

The chain uses TRBV6-5 and TRBJ1-5; the D is unclear. CDR3 length: 14 residues. The V end lost 8 bases, the J end lost 0 bases, and 11 bases lay between the germline ends. Germline CDR1 reads MNHEY; CDR2 reads SVGAGI. Here the CDR3 reads CASAWSSSNQPQHF. In DNA, the CDR3 is TGTGCCAGCGCCTGGAGCTCTAGCAATCAGCCCCAGCATTTT.

The chain carries TRBV27 and TRBJ2-7, with D perhaps TRBD1 (6 bases). Germline lookup yields CDR1 MNHEY and CDR2 SMNVEV (reference sequence). Trimming pared 6 bases from V and 6 bases from J, leaving 15 bases between. This CDR3 has 13 amino acids. CDR3 bases: TGTGCCAGCAGCCAACGACGGGACACCGAGCAGTACTTC. Amino acid sequence: CASSQRRDTEQYF.